This T cell receptor beta chain was sequenced in a study of T cell responses to AZD1222 COVID-19 vaccine. Study-wide results and limits: The donor group comprised mostly white British people and more females; the analysis possibly underestimated clonal diversity. The number of AZD1222 recipients seropositive at baseline was only five to seven. Spike-spanning, vaccine-associated CD4 TCRs were dominant at 160-218 and 743-854. Increases in Spike-specific TCR breadth and depth were seen after two AZD1222 doses.

Using immunoSEQ multiplex PCR, the repertoire was profiled, and TCRdb retains in-frame clones only, with some absent. The sample lists about 92,000 clones, about nine tenths occurring once. Remarks on this clone: Antigen specificity is unknown.

Germline V gives CDR1 GTSNPN, CDR2 SVGIG (reference sequence). There are 13 residues in the CDR3. Trimming removed 5 bases at V and 6 bases at J, with 17 bases between. This specimen was peripheral blood, taken on day 0 of AZD1222 vaccination. The source of this sequence is an adult in good health. The genes are TRBV30 and TRBJ2-7; TRBD2 might be the D (5 bases). This CDR3 is CAWGGRGSTEQYF. The CDR3 coding sequence is TGTGCCTGGGGTGGGAGAGGGAGCACCGAGCAGTACTTC.